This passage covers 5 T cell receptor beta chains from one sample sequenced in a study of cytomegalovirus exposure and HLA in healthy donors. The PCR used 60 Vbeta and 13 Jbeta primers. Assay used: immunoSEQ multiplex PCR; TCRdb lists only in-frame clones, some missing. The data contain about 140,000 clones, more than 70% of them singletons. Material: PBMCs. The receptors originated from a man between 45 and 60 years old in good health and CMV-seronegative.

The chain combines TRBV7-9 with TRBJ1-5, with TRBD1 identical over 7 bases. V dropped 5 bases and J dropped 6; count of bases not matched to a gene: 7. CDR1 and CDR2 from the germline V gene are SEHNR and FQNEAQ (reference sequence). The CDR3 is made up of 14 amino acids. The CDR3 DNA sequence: TGTGCCAGCAGCCTCACAGGGGACGGTCAGCCCCAGCATTTT. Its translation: CASSLTGDGQPQHF.

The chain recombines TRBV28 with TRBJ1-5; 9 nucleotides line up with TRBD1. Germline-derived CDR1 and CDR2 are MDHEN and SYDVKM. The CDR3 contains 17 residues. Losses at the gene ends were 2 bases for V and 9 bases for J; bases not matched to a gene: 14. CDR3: CASSLPGTGPTFSPQHF. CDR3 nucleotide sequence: TGTGCCAGCAGTTTACCCGGGACAGGGCCCACGTTTTCGCCCCAGCATTTT.

CDR3 amino acids: CASSGEGRPGGGNQPQHF. As DNA, the CDR3 is TGTGCCAGCAGTGGGGAGGGACGCCCAGGAGGTGGCAATCAGCCCCAGCATTTT. V gene TRBV6-1 combines with J gene TRBJ1-5, with a possible D match to TRBD1 (5 bases). The CDR3 has 18 residues. Germline V gene data show CDR1 as MNHNS and CDR2 as SASEGT. V lost 4 bases and J lost 2, with 21 bases in between.

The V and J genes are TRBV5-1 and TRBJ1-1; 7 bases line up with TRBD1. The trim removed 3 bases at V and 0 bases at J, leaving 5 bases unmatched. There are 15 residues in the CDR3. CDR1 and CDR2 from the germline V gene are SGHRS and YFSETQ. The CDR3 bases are TGCGCCAGCAGCTCCGACAGGGATCTGAACACTGAAGCTTTCTTT. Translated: CASSSDRDLNTEAFF.

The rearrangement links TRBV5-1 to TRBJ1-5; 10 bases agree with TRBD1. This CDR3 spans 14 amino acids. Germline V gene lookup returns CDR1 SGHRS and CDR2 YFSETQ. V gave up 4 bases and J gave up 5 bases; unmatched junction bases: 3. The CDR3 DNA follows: TGCGCCAGCAGCACAGGGACAGGGGATCAGCCCCAGCATTTT. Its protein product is CASSTGTGDQPQHF.